Following are 25 T cell receptor beta chains from one sample sequenced in a study of human thymus T cells. Some clones are missing from TCRdb's copy, which holds only in-frame ones; the method was immunoSEQ multiplex PCR. The profile covers 120,000 or so clones, with around 94% appearing a single time and roughly 0.024% taken by the ten largest. Thymic material originated from resections removed in the course of corrective heart surgery. Sequencing was performed on thymus tissue. Receptors were obtained from a boy under three years old with a congenital heart defect but otherwise immunologically healthy.

This sequence joins TRBV7-2 and TRBJ2-3; 7 bases are a match to TRBD2. J was trimmed by 2 bases and V by 3 bases; bases with no gene match: 8. Germline V gene lookup returns CDR1 SGHTA and CDR2 FQGNSA. The CDR3 covers 16 residues. CDR3 in DNA: TGTGCCAGCAGCTTCATCCACCGGGGGGACACAGATACGCAGTATTTT. This sequence encodes CASSFIHRGDTDTQYF. Full variable domain (rest looked up from reference TRBV7-2 and TRBJ2-3): GAGVSQSPSNKVTEKGKDVELRCDPISGHTALYWYRQSLGQGLEFLIYFQGNSAPDKSGLPSDRFSAERTGGSVSTLTIQRTQQEDSAVYLCASSFIHRGDTDTQYFGPGTRLTVL.

The CDR3 sequence: CASSFGTKGEQFF. The CDR3 DNA is TGTGCCAGCAGCTTCGGTACAAAGGGTGAGCAGTTCTTC. The V and J genes are TRBV7-3 and TRBJ2-1; D not resolved. CDR1 is SGHTA, CDR2 FQGTGA, per germline. Trimming shortened V by 3 bases and J by 9 bases, and 12 bases separated the two germline ends. This CDR3 region has 13 residues. The full variable domain, rest sourced from reference TRBV7-3 and TRBJ2-1, is GAGVSQTPSNKVTEKGKYVELRCDPISGHTALYWYRQSLGQGPEFLIYFQGTGAADDSGLPNDRFFAVRPEGSVSTLKIQRTERGDSAVYLCASSFGTKGEQFFGPGTRLTVL.

The chain uses TRBV5-6 and TRBJ2-7; the D gene is possibly TRBD1 (6 bases). From germline, CDR1 is SGHDT and CDR2 YYEEEE. The CDR3 loop spans 13 amino acids. Trimming left V 4 bases short and J 4 bases short, with 12 bases between. The CDR3 region has the DNA TGTGCCAGCAGCCATGAGGGGGTGTACGAGCAGTACTTC. As protein: CASSHEGVYEQYF.

The chain links TRBV29-1 to TRBJ2-7; TRBD1 agrees at 9 bases. J lost 9 bases, V lost 5 bases, and 23 bases had no gene match. The CDR3 totals 17 residues. Germline CDR1 is SQVTM and CDR2 is ANQGSEA. CDR3 region: CSVSHFGGQGGSSGQYF. The CDR3 nucleotides read TGCAGCGTTTCACACTTTGGGGGACAGGGTGGGAGTTCGGGGCAGTACTTC.

This chain joins TRBV30 and TRBJ1-6; D ambiguous. Trimming took 4 bases from V and 0 from J, leaving 13 bases between them. Germline CDR1 reads GTSNPN; CDR2 reads SVGIG (reference sequence). This CDR3 region has 16 residues. The CDR3 is CAWNRTQSSYNSPLHF. The CDR3, as DNA: TGTGCCTGGAACCGGACGCAGAGCTCCTATAATTCACCCCTCCACTTT.

This clone was counted a single time. The rearrangement uses TRBV5-1 and TRBJ2-5; D is perhaps TRBD2 (6 bases). The J call is in doubt because the DNA end fits TRBJ2-7 better. Germline values: CDR1 SGHRS, CDR2 YFSETQ. This CDR3 comprises 14 residues. CDR3 nucleotides: TGCGCCAGCACAGAGGGACTCTCCTCCTACGAGCAGTACTTC. It is translated as CASTEGLSSYEQYF.

This clone showed up just once. The chain recombines TRBV6-4 with TRBJ2-1; 11 bases are shared with TRBD2. The CDR3 runs to 15 residues. The V and J ends lost 2 bases and 8 bases, in that order; junction bases with no gene match: 5. Germline V gene sequence: CDR1 MRHNA, CDR2 SNTAGT. CDR3 nucleotides: TGTGCCAGCAGTGACCACCTAGCGGGGGGTGATGAGCAGTTCTTC. Translated: CASSDHLAGGDEQFF.

The DNA for the CDR3 is TGTGCCAGCACCACACCCCGGCAGATCTATAATTCACCCCTCCACTTT. This codes for CASTTPRQIYNSPLHF. The chain combines TRBV6-6 with TRBJ1-6, with D unresolved. Germline V CDR1 and CDR2: MNHNY, SVGAGI (reference sequence). The CDR3 length is 16 residues. Deletions cut 7 bases from V and 3 bases from J, with 16 bases between.

The chain links TRBV29-1 to TRBJ2-3, with 7 bases fitting TRBD1. Per the germline V gene, CDR1 is SQVTM and CDR2 is ANQGSEA. V shed 6 bases and J 4 bases; nucleotides not matched to a gene: 7. The CDR3 contains 13 residues. CDR3 nucleotides: TGCAGCGTCCCCGGGCAGGGGGCAGATACGCAGTATTTT. This sequence encodes CSVPGQGADTQYF.

The rearrangement uses TRBV7-8 and TRBJ1-5, with a weak D call TRBD1 (5 bases). The CDR3 extends over 12 amino acids. V lost 3 bases to trimming and J lost 8 bases, with 8 bases between them. CDR1 and CDR2 (germline): SGHVS, FQNEAQ. The CDR3 region is CASSFVGEPQHF. In DNA, the CDR3 is TGTGCCAGCAGCTTTGTGGGGGAGCCCCAGCATTTT.

This chain joins TRBV7-2 and TRBJ1-3, with TRBD1 as a possible D gene (6 bases). Germline V gene data show CDR1 as SGHTA and CDR2 as FQGNSA. There are 19 residues in the CDR3. V was cut by 3 bases and J by 0 bases, with 21 bases left in between. The CDR3 loop is CASSFTSQGGELSGNTIYF. CDR3 sequence (DNA): TGTGCCAGCAGCTTCACCTCACAGGGCGGGGAACTCTCTGGAAACACCATATATTTT.

The gene calls are TRBV29-1 and TRBJ2-1; D gene ambiguous. Germline CDR1 SQVTM, CDR2 ANQGSEA. The CDR3 length is 12 residues. V was pared by 3 bases and J by 0 bases, with 3 bases between. CDR3 amino acids: CSVDSSYNEQFF. In DNA form, the CDR3 reads TGCAGCGTTGACAGCTCCTACAATGAGCAGTTCTTC.

The chain has TRBV7-3 and TRBJ2-4; 9 positions match TRBD1. This CDR3 is built from 14 residues. CDR1 and CDR2 from the germline V gene are SGHTA and FQGTGA. The V and J ends lost 5 bases and 9 bases, in that order; junction bases with no gene match: 8. CDR3 DNA: TGTGCCAGCAGCCACGGGACAGGGAGAGCCATTCAGTACTTC. Translation: CASSHGTGRAIQYF.

The chain recombines TRBV7-3 with TRBJ2-1, with 8 positions matching TRBD2. Trimming took 5 bases from V and 2 from J; bases not matched to a gene: 11. This CDR3 is 17 amino acids long. Per the germline V gene, CDR1 is SGHTA and CDR2 is FQGTGA. CDR3 in amino acids: CASSPNGRGATYNEQFF. CDR3 coding DNA: TGTGCCAGCAGCCCGAATGGGCGGGGGGCTACCTACAATGAGCAGTTCTTC.

The chain uses TRBV4-1 and TRBJ2-3, with 15 bases matching TRBD2. The CDR3 totals 18 residues. Unmatched junction bases numbered 6, after V lost 4 bases and J lost 1 base. The germline V gene encodes CDR1 MGHRA and CDR2 YSYEKL. The CDR3 DNA reads as TGCGCCAGCAGCCGACGGACTAGCGGGGGGGCTCGCACAGATACGCAGTATTTT. It translates to CASSRRTSGGARTDTQYF.

The count of this clone is one. The chain couples TRBV5-1 to TRBJ1-2; D is unclear. This CDR3 comprises 14 residues. Germline CDR1 is SGHRS and CDR2 is YFSETQ. Trimming took off 3 bases at V and 5 bases at J, with 14 bases between the two ends. The CDR3 protein is CASSSISRIYGYTF. As DNA, the CDR3 is TGCGCCAGCAGCTCCATAAGCCGGATTTATGGCTACACCTTC.

This clone was picked up one time. The CDR3 nucleotides are TGTGCCAGCAGTTCAACAGGGGTCACTGAAGCTTTCTTT. This translates into CASSSTGVTEAFF. V and J are TRBV27 and TRBJ1-1; TRBD1 agrees at 7 bases. Germline lookup yields CDR1 MNHEY and CDR2 SMNVEV (reference sequence). The trim removed 4 bases at V and 4 bases at J, leaving 3 bases unmatched. The CDR3 totals 13 residues.

This clone was observed once. V is TRBV10-3 and J is TRBJ2-7, with 8 positions matching TRBD2. The CDR3 totals 16 residues. Germline V lookup: CDR1 ENHRY, CDR2 SYGVKD. The trim removed 4 bases at V and 1 base at J, leaving 9 bases unmatched. The CDR3 DNA is TGTGCCATCAGTGGGACAGCGGGGGCCGAGTCCTACGAGCAGTACTTC. This gives the protein CAISGTAGAESYEQYF.

This chain links TRBV19 with TRBJ2-3, with 7 nucleotides matching TRBD1. This CDR3 region has 14 residues. Trimming at V came to 4 bases and at J to 4 bases, leaving 5 bases not matched to a gene. Germline assignment: CDR1 LNHDA and CDR2 SQIVND (reference sequence). CDR3 bases: TGTGCCAGTAGTAGACAGGGTCCCCCAGATACGCAGTATTTT. It codes for CASSRQGPPDTQYF. The full variable domain, its missing parts supplied by reference TRBV19 and TRBJ2-3, is DGGITQSPKYLFRKEGQNVTLSCEQNLNHDAMYWYRQDPGQGLRLIYYSQIVNDFQKGDIAEGYSVSREKKESFPLTVTSAQKNPTAFYLCASSRQGPPDTQYFGPGTRLTVL.

The gene calls are TRBV15 and TRBJ2-5; D gene unclear. Germline loops: CDR1 LNHNV, CDR2 YYDKDF (reference sequence). The CDR3 runs 12 residues. V lost 0 bases, J lost 5 bases, and 4 bases lay in between. CDR3 nucleotides: TGTGCCACCAGCAGAGAGTGGGAGACCCAGTACTTC. Residues: CATSREWETQYF.

V is TRBV15 and J is TRBJ1-6; TRBD1 aligns across 9 bases. CDR3 length: 17 amino acids. V lost 0 bases, J lost 7 bases, and 7 bases stayed unmatched. Germline-derived CDR1 and CDR2 are LNHNV and YYDKDF (reference sequence). CDR3 DNA sequence: TGTGCCACCAGCAGAGATCGGGTGGGGACAGGGAATTCACCCCTCCACTTT. Its protein product is CATSRDRVGTGNSPLHF.

The J gene is TRBJ1-5, the V gene TRBV28; D is unresolved. The CDR3 covers 13 residues. Germline CDR1 MDHEN, CDR2 SYDVKM. V shed 8 bases and J shed 5 bases, with 13 bases lying between them. Here the CDR3 DNA reads TGTGCCAGCCGAGAAGGGATCCATCAGCCCCAGCATTTT. Protein sequence: CASREGIHQPQHF.

The chain carries TRBV7-2 and TRBJ1-2, with 10 bases matching TRBD1. Trimming removed 8 bases from V and 8 bases from J; junction bases left unmatched: 17. The length of the CDR3 is 16 residues. Germline CDR1 and CDR2: SGHTA and FQGNSA. CDR3 in DNA: TGTGCCAGCCTCTCTGACAGGGGGCGAATAGGGCGCGGCTACACCTTC. Translation gives CASLSDRGRIGRGYTF.

V gene TRBV29-1 combines with J gene TRBJ1-1; 7 bases map to TRBD1. This CDR3 region has 16 residues. J lost 5 bases, V lost 3 bases, and 15 bases had no gene match. CDR1 SQVTM and CDR2 ANQGSEA come from the germline V gene. Here the CDR3 DNA reads TGCAGCGTTGAGTCCAATGAGGGCAGGGGGAGGACTGAAGCTTTCTTT. This gives the protein CSVESNEGRGRTEAFF. Full variable domain (remainder filled in from reference TRBV29-1 and TRBJ1-1): SAVISQKPSRDICQRGTSLTIQCQVDSQVTMMFWYRQQPGQSLTLIATANQGSEATYESGFVIDKFPISRPNLTFSTLTVSNMSPEDSSIYLCSVESNEGRGRTEAFFGQGTRLTVV.

The chain joins TRBV29-1 to TRBJ1-5, with D perhaps matching TRBD1 (6 bases). Germline V gives CDR1 SQVTM, CDR2 ANQGSEA. The CDR3 extends over 13 amino acids. Trimming stripped 8 bases from V and 4 bases from J, with 15 bases between. The CDR3 region has the DNA TGCAGCACCTCGACAGGTCTTAATCAGCCCCAGCATTTT. Translation: CSTSTGLNQPQHF.